Sequencing of this TCR beta chain was carried out in a study of CD8 T cells in ankylosing spondylitis. MiXCR, applied by TCRdb to the 5' RACE reads, yields one record per CDR3 protein. This table holds around 390,000 distinct CDR3 sequences, 20% to 25% found once. About this clonotype itself: Its matching antigen is unknown.

Study-level points and caveats: The study identified a TCR beta motif of roughly eight highly homologous variants that appeared characteristic of ankylosing spondylitis blood.

This CDR3 comprises 14 residues. Trimming removed 5 bases from V and 3 bases from J, with 11 bases in between. The sample taken for sequencing was blood, either unsorted or a sorted T cell fraction (not recorded which). The chain employs TRBV12-3 or TRBV12-4 and TRBJ2-1, with unresolved D. This TCR derives from a male donor with ankylosing spondylitis. The CDR3 is CASSPHPLYNEQFF. CDR3 coding DNA: TGTGCCAGCAGTCCTCATCCCCTCTACAATGAGCAGTTCTTC.